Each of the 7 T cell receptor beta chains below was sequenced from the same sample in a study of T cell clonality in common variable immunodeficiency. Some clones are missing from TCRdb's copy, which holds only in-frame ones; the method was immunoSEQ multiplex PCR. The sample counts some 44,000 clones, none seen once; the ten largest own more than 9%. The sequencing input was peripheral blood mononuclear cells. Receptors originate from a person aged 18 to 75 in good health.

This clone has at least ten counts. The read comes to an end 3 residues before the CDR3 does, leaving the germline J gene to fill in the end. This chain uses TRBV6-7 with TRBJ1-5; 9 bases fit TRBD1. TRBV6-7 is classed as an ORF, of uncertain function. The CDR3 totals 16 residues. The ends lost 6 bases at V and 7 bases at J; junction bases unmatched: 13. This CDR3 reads CASRLPGTGCDQPQHF. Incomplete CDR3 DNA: TGTGCCAGCAGGTTACCCGGGACAGGGTGTGACCAGCCC.

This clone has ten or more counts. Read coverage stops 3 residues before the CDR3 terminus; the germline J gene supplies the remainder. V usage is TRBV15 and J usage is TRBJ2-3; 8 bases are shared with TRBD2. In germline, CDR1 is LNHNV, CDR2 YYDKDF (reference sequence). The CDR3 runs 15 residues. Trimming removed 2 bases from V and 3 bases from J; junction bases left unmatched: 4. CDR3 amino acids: CATSRMLAGTDTQYF. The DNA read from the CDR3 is TGTGCCACCAGCAGAATGCTAGCGGGTACAGATACG.

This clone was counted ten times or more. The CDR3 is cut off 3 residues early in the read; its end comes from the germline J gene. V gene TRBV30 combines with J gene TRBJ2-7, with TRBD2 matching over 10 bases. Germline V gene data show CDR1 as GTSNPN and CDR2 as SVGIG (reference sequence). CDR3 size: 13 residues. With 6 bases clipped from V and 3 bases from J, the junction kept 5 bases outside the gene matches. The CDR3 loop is CACLAGEVYEQYF. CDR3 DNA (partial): TGTGCCTGTCTAGCGGGAGAAGTCTACGAG. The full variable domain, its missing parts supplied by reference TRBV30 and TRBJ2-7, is SQTIHQWPATLVQPVGSPLSLECTVEGTSNPNLYWYRQAAGRGLQLLFYSVGIGQISSEVPQNLSASRPQDRQFILSSKKLLLSDSGFYLCACLAGEVYEQYFGPGTRLTVT.

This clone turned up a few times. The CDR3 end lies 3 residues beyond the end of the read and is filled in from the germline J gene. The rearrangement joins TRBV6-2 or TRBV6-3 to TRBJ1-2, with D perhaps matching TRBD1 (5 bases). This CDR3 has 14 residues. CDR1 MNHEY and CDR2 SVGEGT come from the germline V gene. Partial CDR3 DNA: TGTGCCAGCAGACCGGGGGGGAGTCAAGTTGAC. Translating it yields CASRPGGSQVD. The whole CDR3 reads CASRPGGSQVDYTF.

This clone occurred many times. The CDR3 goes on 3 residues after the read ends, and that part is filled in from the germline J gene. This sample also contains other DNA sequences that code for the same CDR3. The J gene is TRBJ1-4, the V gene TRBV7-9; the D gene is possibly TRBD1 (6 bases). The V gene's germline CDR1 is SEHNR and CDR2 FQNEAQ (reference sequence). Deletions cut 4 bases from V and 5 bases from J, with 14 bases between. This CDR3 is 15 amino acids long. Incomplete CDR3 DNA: TGTGCCAGCAGCTCTGGACAGCATAGAAATGAAAAA. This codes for CASSSGQHRNEK. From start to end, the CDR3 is CASSSGQHRNEKLFF.

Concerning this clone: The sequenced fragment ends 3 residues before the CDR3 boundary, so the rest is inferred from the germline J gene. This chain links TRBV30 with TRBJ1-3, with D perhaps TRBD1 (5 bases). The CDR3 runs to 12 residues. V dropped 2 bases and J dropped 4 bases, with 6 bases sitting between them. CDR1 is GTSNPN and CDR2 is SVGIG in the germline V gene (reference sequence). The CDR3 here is CAWSRQGNTIYF. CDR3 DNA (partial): TGTGCCTGGAGTCGACAGGGAAACACC.

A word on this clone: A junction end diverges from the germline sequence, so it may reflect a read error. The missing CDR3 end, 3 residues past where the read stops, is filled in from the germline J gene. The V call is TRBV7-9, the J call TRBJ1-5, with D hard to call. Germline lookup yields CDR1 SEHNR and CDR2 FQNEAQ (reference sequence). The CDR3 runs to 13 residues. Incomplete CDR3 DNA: TGTTCCAGCAGCTTAGACTTGTATCAGCCC. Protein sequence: CSSSLDLYQP. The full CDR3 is CSSSLDLYQPQHF.